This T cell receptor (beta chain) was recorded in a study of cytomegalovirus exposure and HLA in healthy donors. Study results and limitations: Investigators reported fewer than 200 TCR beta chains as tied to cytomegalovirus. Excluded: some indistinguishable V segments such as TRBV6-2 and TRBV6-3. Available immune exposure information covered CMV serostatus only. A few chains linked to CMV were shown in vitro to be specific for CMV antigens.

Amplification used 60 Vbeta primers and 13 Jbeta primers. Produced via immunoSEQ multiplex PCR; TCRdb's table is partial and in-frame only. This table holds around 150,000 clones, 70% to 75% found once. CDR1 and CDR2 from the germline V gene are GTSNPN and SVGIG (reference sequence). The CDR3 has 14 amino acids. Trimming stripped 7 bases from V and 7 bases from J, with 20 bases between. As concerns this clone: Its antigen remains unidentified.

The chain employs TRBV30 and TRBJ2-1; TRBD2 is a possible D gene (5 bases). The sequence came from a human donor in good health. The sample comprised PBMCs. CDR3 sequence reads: CASRPVGSRNEQFF. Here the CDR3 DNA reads TGTGCCTCTCGCCCCGTGGGGAGTCGGAATGAGCAGTTCTTC. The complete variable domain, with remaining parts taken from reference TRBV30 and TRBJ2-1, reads SQTIHQWPATLVQPVGSPLSLECTVEGTSNPNLYWYRQAAGRGLQLLFYSVGIGQISSEVPQNLSASRPQDRQFILSSKKLLLSDSGFYLCASRPVGSRNEQFFGPGTRLTVL.